This record looks at one T cell receptor beta chain sequence and its context. This entry comes from a study of early T cells in non-severe SARS-CoV-2 infection. The CDR3 runs to 13 residues. Per germline, CDR1 MNHEY and CDR2 SVGAGI. The germline V and J ends were trimmed by 0 bases and 6 bases, with 9 bases remaining between them. One entry per CDR3 protein, called by TCRdb with MiXCR from the 5' RACE reads. In the table there are about 42,000 distinct CDR3 sequences, less than 8.5% of which are singletons. V is TRBV6-5 and J is TRBJ2-7; D is undetermined. The sample was whole blood. This clonotype originated in an adult who was a healthcare worker with PCR-confirmed SARS-CoV-2 infection or an uninfected control (not recorded which). CDR3 in DNA: TGTGCCAGCAGTTACTCTCCGGGTCGCGAGCAGTACTTC. Its protein product is CASSYSPGREQYF.